The sequence of this TCR beta chain was determined in a study of T cell clonality in common variable immunodeficiency. Whole-study results and caveats: CVID subjects had higher TCRbeta clonality than healthy controls, most marked in about a third. Common variable immunodeficiency TCR beta sequences reportedly had fewer deletions and N-nucleotide insertions.

Caucasian heritage predominated among both patients and controls. From germline, CDR1 is SGHDT and CDR2 YYEEEE. V was pared by 0 bases and J by 1 base, with 9 bases between. The CDR3 is made up of 15 amino acids. This clone was recorded many times. Its antigen is not identified. The read terminates 3 residues before the CDR3 end, so the remaining end is supplied by the germline J gene. Sequencing was performed with immunoSEQ multiplex PCR; in TCRdb, only in-frame clones are kept and a portion is missing. Sampling found about 45,000 clones, none seen once. This chain uses TRBV5-6 with TRBJ2-3; no clear D. Sequencing input: peripheral blood mononuclear cells. The receptor's source is a person aged 18 to 75 in good health. The sequenced part of the CDR3 DNA is TGTGCCAGCAGCTTGGAGCTTCCTGGCACAGATACG. Protein: CASSLELPGTDT. The full CDR3 is CASSLELPGTDTQYF.